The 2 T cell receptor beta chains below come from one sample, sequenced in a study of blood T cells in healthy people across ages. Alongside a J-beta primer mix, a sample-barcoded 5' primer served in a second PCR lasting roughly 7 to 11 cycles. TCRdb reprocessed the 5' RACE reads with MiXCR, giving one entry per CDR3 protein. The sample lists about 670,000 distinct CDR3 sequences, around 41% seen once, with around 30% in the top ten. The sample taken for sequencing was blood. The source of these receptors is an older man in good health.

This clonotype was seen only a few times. CDR3 bases: TGTGCCAGCAGCGTGGCCGGGACAGAATCATTAGAGACCCAGTACTTC. This sequence encodes CASSVAGTESLETQYF. The V gene is TRBV7-9, the J gene TRBJ2-5; 7 nucleotides agree with TRBD1. The length of the CDR3 is 16 residues. In germline, CDR1 is SEHNR, CDR2 FQNEAQ (reference sequence). V dropped 5 bases and J dropped 4; count of bases not matched to a gene: 13.

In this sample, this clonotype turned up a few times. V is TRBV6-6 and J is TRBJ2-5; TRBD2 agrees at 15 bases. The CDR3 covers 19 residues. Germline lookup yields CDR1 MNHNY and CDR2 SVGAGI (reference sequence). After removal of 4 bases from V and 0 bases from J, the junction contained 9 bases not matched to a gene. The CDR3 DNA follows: TGTGCCAGCAGTTCCTTCTGGACTAGCGGGGGGGAAGACCAAGAGACCCAGTACTTC. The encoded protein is CASSSFWTSGGEDQETQYF.